The 23 T cell receptor beta chains listed next were all sequenced from one sample in a study of beta chain features in type 1 diabetes. Sequencing targeted expressed TCRB transcripts, as all isolated RNA had been reverse transcribed. The data were produced by immunoSEQ multiplex PCR, yet TCRdb's version contains in-frame clones alone and is incomplete. The sample yields more than 350,000 clones, about an eighth seen once. The source material was naive CD4+ T cells from blood. All receptors derive from a woman between 18 and 29 years old in good health.

This clone was counted a few times. This chain links TRBV7-3 with TRBJ2-1; D is undetermined. The germline CDR1 and CDR2 sequences are SGHTA and FQGTGA. CDR3 length: 13 residues. Trimming pared 0 bases from V and 7 bases from J, leaving 7 bases between. DNA for the CDR3: TGTGCCAGCAGCTTAACGCAGGTTAATGAGCAGTTCTTC. This gives the protein CASSLTQVNEQFF.

CDR3 nucleotides: TGTGCCAGCAGCTCCCCCCGGACAGGGGGAGTTAGTGGCTACACCTTC. It yields the protein CASSSPRTGGVSGYTF. The V and J genes are TRBV28 and TRBJ1-2; 10 positions agree with TRBD1. Germline-derived CDR1 and CDR2 are MDHEN and SYDVKM. This CDR3 is built from 16 residues. V was pared by 6 bases and J by 7 bases, with 14 bases of the junction left unmatched.

The V call is TRBV7-9, the J call TRBJ1-1; the D is unclear. Trimming removed 1 base from V and 6 bases from J, with 9 bases in between. From germline, CDR1 is SEHNR and CDR2 FQNEAQ (reference sequence). The CDR3 contains 13 residues. DNA of the CDR3: TGTGCCAGCAGCTTAGATGTATCCGCTGAAGCTTTCTTT. Its protein is CASSLDVSAEAFF.

The chain couples TRBV5-6 to TRBJ2-7; D possibly corresponds to TRBD1 (5 bases). The germline V gene has CDR1 SGHDT and CDR2 YYEEEE. CDR3 length: 14 amino acids. With 2 bases removed from V and 4 bases from J, the gap between germline ends came to 13 bases. CDR3 nucleotide sequence: TGTGCCAGCAGCTTCAGGGTCAGCAATTACGAGCAGTACTTC. Residues: CASSFRVSNYEQYF.

The gene calls are TRBV4-3 and TRBJ2-1; D gene ambiguous. Between the trimmed V and J ends, which lost 4 bases and 6 bases, there was a span of 10 bases. The CDR3 totals 13 residues. Germline V lookup: CDR1 LGHNA, CDR2 YSLEER. The CDR3 spells CASSLLRVNEQFF. The CDR3 DNA reads TGCGCCAGCAGCCTCCTAAGGGTCAATGAGCAGTTCTTC.

The chain is built from TRBV7-2 and TRBJ2-7; possibly TRBD1 for D (5 bases). The V and J ends lost 1 base and 6 bases respectively, with 10 bases between them. CDR1 and CDR2 (germline): SGHTA, FQGNSA. The CDR3 spans 13 residues. The chain's CDR3 is CASSLGSGSEQYF. CDR3 bases: TGTGCCAGCAGCTTAGGGTCAGGGTCCGAGCAGTACTTC.

The chain uses TRBV7-8 and TRBJ2-2; a weak D match, TRBD1 (5 bases). Germline V CDR1 and CDR2: SGHVS, FQNEAQ. The CDR3 sequence is 16 residues long. V shed 5 bases and J shed 6 bases, with 19 bases lying between them. CDR3 DNA sequence: TGTGCCAGCAGCCCGCCAAGGCCAGGGTTAGCCGGGGAGCTGTTTTTT. This translates into CASSPPRPGLAGELFF.

This clone was picked up many times. The chain employs TRBV29-1 and TRBJ2-1; unclear D gene. The CDR3 consists of 13 residues. Germline loops: CDR1 SQVTM, CDR2 ANQGSEA. Trimming stripped 1 base from V and 7 bases from J, with 11 bases between. CDR3 sequence (DNA): TGCAGCGTTGAAGTAAACCCTAGGAATGAGCAGTTCTTC. Residues: CSVEVNPRNEQFF.

This clone was seen only a few times. The rearrangement joins TRBV9 to TRBJ2-2; the D call may be TRBD1 or TRBD2 (5 bases each). This CDR3 contains 16 residues. Germline CDR1 and CDR2: SGDLS and YYNGEE. With 1 base removed from V and 5 bases from J, the gap between germline ends came to 15 bases. CDR3 residues: CASSVSPVWGTGELFF. DNA for the CDR3: TGTGCCAGCAGCGTATCTCCCGTTTGGGGGACCGGGGAGCTGTTTTTT.

In its sample, this clone was seen a few times. The V call is TRBV4-3, the J call TRBJ2-7; D uncertain. The germline CDR1 and CDR2 sequences are LGHNA and YSLEER. Trimming left V 2 bases short and J 6 bases short, with 11 bases between. The CDR3 sequence is 13 residues long. The CDR3 DNA sequence: TGCGCCAGCAGCCAATTGGAATCGGGCGAGCAGTACTTC. Protein: CASSQLESGEQYF.

The V and J genes are TRBV5-6 and TRBJ1-1; maybe TRBD1 (5 bases). Germline V CDR1 and CDR2: SGHDT, YYEEEE. CDR3 length equals 17 residues. V lost 3 bases and J lost 1, with 19 bases in between. The CDR3 bases are TGTGCCAGCAGCTGGGAATTTGCAGGGAATAGGAACACTGAAGCTTTCTTT. Amino acid sequence: CASSWEFAGNRNTEAFF.

This chain joins TRBV7-3 and TRBJ2-5; D is perhaps TRBD1 (5 bases). Deletions cut 0 bases from V and 5 bases from J, with 19 bases between. This CDR3 has 17 residues. CDR1 and CDR2 from the germline V gene are SGHTA and FQGTGA. In nucleotides, the CDR3 is TGTGCCAGCAGCTTAACAAGTGGGGCAGGCTCGTGGGAGACCCAGTACTTC. Amino acids: CASSLTSGAGSWETQYF.

This clone was observed a handful of times. V usage is TRBV4-3 and J usage is TRBJ2-2, with 7 bases matching TRBD2. The CDR3 totals 15 residues. Germline loops: CDR1 LGHNA, CDR2 YSLEER. The V gene end was trimmed by 7 bases and the J gene end by 7 bases; junction bases not matched to a gene: 12. CDR3 sequence: CASIPSAGEGGELFF. CDR3 sequence (DNA): TGCGCCAGCATCCCGTCGGCGGGAGAGGGCGGGGAGCTGTTTTTT.

The sample holds many counts of this clone. Additional DNA sequences in this sample encode the identical CDR3. The rearrangement joins TRBV30 to TRBJ1-3; tentatively, D is TRBD1 (6 bases). CDR1 and CDR2 from the germline V gene are GTSNPN and SVGIG (reference sequence). CDR3 size: 13 residues. V was shortened by 3 bases and J by 4 bases, with 10 bases between the two germline ends. DNA for the CDR3: TGTGCCTGGAGATTGACAGGAGGAAACACCATATATTTT. This codes for CAWRLTGGNTIYF. The full variable domain, its missing parts supplied by reference TRBV30 and TRBJ1-3, is SQTIHQWPATLVQPVGSPLSLECTVEGTSNPNLYWYRQAAGRGLQLLFYSVGIGQISSEVPQNLSASRPQDRQFILSSKKLLLSDSGFYLCAWRLTGGNTIYFGEGSWLTVV.

The V and J genes are TRBV9 and TRBJ2-3; D gene ambiguous. With 0 bases removed from V and 2 bases from J, the gap between germline ends came to 10 bases. This CDR3 comprises 15 residues. Germline CDR1 reads SGDLS; CDR2 reads YYNGEE. CDR3 nucleotide sequence: TGTGCCAGCAGCGTAGGGCTAGTCCCCACAGATACGCAGTATTTT. Protein product: CASSVGLVPTDTQYF.

This chain connects TRBV25-1 to TRBJ2-1; 12 nucleotides align to TRBD2. The J segment lost 4 bases and the V segment lost 1 base, leaving 5 bases of the junction unmatched. This CDR3 has 17 amino acids. Looked up from germline, CDR1 is MGHDK and CDR2 is SYGVNS. The CDR3 is CASSESGTSGLYNEQFF. CDR3 DNA sequence: TGTGCCAGCAGTGAATCCGGGACTAGCGGGTTATACAATGAGCAGTTCTTC.

This CDR3 is CASSPVGASYEQYF. CDR3 DNA sequence: TGTGCCAGCTCACCAGTGGGGGCTTCCTACGAGCAGTACTTC. The V call is TRBV18, the J call TRBJ2-7; TRBD1 is a possible D gene (6 bases). The CDR3 is 14 residues long. Trimming stripped 2 bases from V and 1 base from J, with 9 bases between. The V gene's germline CDR1 is KGHSH and CDR2 LQKENI. Based on the CDR3 plus reference TRBV18 and TRBJ2-7, the full variable domain is NAGVMQNPRHLVRRRGQEARLRCSPMKGHSHVYWYRQLPEEGLKFMVYLQKENIIDESGMPKERFSAEFPKEGPSILRIQQVVRGDSAAYFCASSPVGASYEQYFGPGTRLTVT.

This clone was counted a few times. The chain carries TRBV7-2 and TRBJ2-1; D gene ambiguous. Trimming pared 1 base from V and 1 base from J, leaving 8 bases between. CDR1 is SGHTA and CDR2 is FQGNSA in the germline V gene. The CDR3 spans 15 residues. CDR3 DNA sequence: TGTGCCAGCAGCTTAGACTGGGCTTCCTACAATGAGCAGTTCTTC. It specifies CASSLDWASYNEQFF.

The chain uses TRBV5-1 and TRBJ2-1; 11 positions agree with TRBD2. CDR3 length: 15 amino acids. Germline V gene data show CDR1 as SGHRS and CDR2 as YFSETQ. Trimming at V came to 2 bases and at J to 5 bases, leaving 3 bases not matched to a gene. The CDR3 region has the DNA TGCGCCAGCAGCTTACTAGCGGGAGTTAACAATGAGCAGTTCTTC. Translation: CASSLLAGVNNEQFF.

This chain uses TRBV25-1 with TRBJ2-5, with 8 bases that match TRBD1. The CDR3 contains 15 residues. Germline lookup yields CDR1 MGHDK and CDR2 SYGVNS. Trimming at V came to 3 bases and at J to 2 bases, leaving 5 bases not matched to a gene. CDR3 nucleotide sequence: TGTGCCAGCAGTGACCCCCGGACAGGGCAAGAGACCCAGTACTTC. Its translation: CASSDPRTGQETQYF.

The chain recombines TRBV7-9 with TRBJ1-2, with 9 bases aligning to TRBD1. Germline CDR1 is SEHNR and CDR2 is FQNEAQ (reference sequence). The CDR3 has 14 residues. Unmatched junction bases numbered 4, after V lost 2 bases and J lost 6 bases. CDR3 loop: CASSLSGQGDGYTF. The CDR3 DNA sequence: TGTGCCAGCAGCTTATCGGGACAGGGTGATGGCTACACCTTC.

This clone was found a few times. The chain recombines TRBV5-1 with TRBJ2-1; no clear D. Germline lookup yields CDR1 SGHRS and CDR2 YFSETQ. The CDR3 is 14 residues long. Deletions cut 1 base from V and 5 bases from J, with 10 bases between. The chain's CDR3 is CASSLQPANNEQFF. Written as DNA, the CDR3 is TGCGCCAGCAGCTTGCAACCAGCAAACAATGAGCAGTTCTTC.

This clone was picked up a small number of times. The chain employs TRBV11-3 and TRBJ2-1; 7 bases are shared with TRBD1. V dropped 1 base and J dropped 4; count of bases not matched to a gene: 4. The CDR3 runs 15 residues. Per germline, CDR1 SGHNT and CDR2 YENEEA. Here the CDR3 DNA reads TGTGCCAGCAGCTTAGTACAGGGGATTTACAATGAGCAGTTCTTC. Translated, it gives CASSLVQGIYNEQFF.